This T cell receptor beta chain appears in the sequencing data of a study of blood T cell repertoires in COVID-19. Turning to the study itself: T cells, B-cell-depleted T cells, or PBMCs supplied cDNA or gDNA.

The CDR3 runs to 13 residues. Trimming removed 5 bases at V and 0 bases at J, with 8 bases between. Looked up from germline, CDR1 is SGHRS and CDR2 is YFSETQ. Clones were sequenced by immunoSEQ multiplex PCR, and TCRdb holds only the in-frame ones, with some missing. The sample shows fewer than 350,000 clones, approximately 90% of them seen only once. This clone was detected once. Sequencing was done on a sample of peripheral blood. V usage is TRBV5-1 and J usage is TRBJ1-1; D perhaps matches TRBD1 (5 bases). This sequence originates from a man between 35 and 55 years old with acute or convalescent COVID-19. The CDR3 bases are TGCGCCAGCAGGGGGGGAGTGAACACTGAAGCTTTCTTT. It codes for CASRGGVNTEAFF.